This T cell receptor beta chain was retrieved from a study of T-cell reconstitution after alpha-beta-depleted transplantation in children. Study-wide findings and caveats: Several hundred graft clones that had expanded were reportedly the source of alpha-beta T cells about two months after transplant. In some patients, recipient T cells and intrathymic progenitors surviving conditioning explained high day-60 diversity. At the one-year point after transplant, T-cell counts and TCRbeta diversity were found to come mostly from T cells that had been newly produced.

The authors prepared the TCRbeta library with unique molecular identifiers. TCRdb reanalysed the PCR reads using MiXCR and keeps one entry per CDR3 protein. The table records roughly 570,000 distinct CDR3 sequences, over 25% of them present only once. This CDR3 has 15 residues. Looked up from germline, CDR1 is ENHRY and CDR2 is SYGVKD. Trimming stripped 3 bases from V and 0 bases from J, with 9 bases between. A few counts support this clonotype. Antigen unknown. The material was PBMCs, obtained before TCRalphabeta/CD19-depleted stem cell transplant. The chain joins TRBV10-3 to TRBJ1-3, with D possibly being TRBD1 (5 bases). This receptor was taken from a boy younger than two with Wiskott-Aldrich syndrome, due to receive a stem cell transplant. Here the CDR3 DNA reads TGTGCCATCAGTGATGGGGGGGACTCTGGAAACACCATATATTTT. The encoded protein is CAISDGGDSGNTIYF.